The 27 T cell receptor beta chains below were found in one sample sequenced in a study of spatial heterogeneity in lung cancer (dated by TCRdb to between 2018 and 2021). These receptors have no known antigen. The label giving this sample's time point can be read as: sample taken at primary tumor resection. Library creation used 5' RACE. Sequencing used a NextSeq 500. Using fastp at Q25 and MiXCR, TCRdb reprocessed the public reads and kept productive beta chains. Entries are consolidated by CDR3 protein sequence, retaining the most common genes and DNA. This sample is represented by 11,000 to 15,000 distinct CDR3 sequences; 4.7% of them were singletons. The top ten constitute 15% to 20% of the sample. Overall results and qualifications from the work: The tumor nonsynonymous mutation count correlated with the number of expanded alpha and beta TCRs within the tumor.

Source: lung tumor tissue, taken at surgery. These receptors originate from a female donor with early-stage non-small cell lung cancer.

About this clonotype: This may come from a read error, since a much larger clone is one base off. The chain carries TRBV2 and TRBJ2-7, with a possible D match to TRBD1 (5 bases). Germline-derived CDR1 and CDR2 are SNHLY and FYNNEI. The CDR3 covers 14 residues. The CDR3 region is CASSVGAPLYKQYF. The DNA of the CDR3 is TGTGCCAGCAGTGTAGGGGCCCCCCTCTACAAGCAGTACTTC.

The table lists this clonotype with many counts. This rearrangement joins TRBV19 to TRBJ2-7; 10 nucleotides match TRBD1. CDR3 length: 15 residues. Germline CDR1 reads LNHDA; CDR2 reads SQIVND (reference sequence). J gave up 2 bases and V 4 bases, and 5 bases lay outside the gene matches. The CDR3 region is CASSTAGTGAYEQYF. CDR3 in DNA: TGTGCCAGTAGTACCGCCGGGACAGGGGCCTACGAGCAGTACTTC. The full variable domain, in which reference TRBV19 and TRBJ2-7 provide the parts outside the CDR3, is DGGITQSPKYLFRKEGQNVTLSCEQNLNHDAMYWYRQDPGQGLRLIYYSQIVNDFQKGDIAEGYSVSREKKESFPLTVTSAQKNPTAFYLCASSTAGTGAYEQYFGPGTRLTVT.

This clonotype was counted many times. V is TRBV7-9 and J is TRBJ1-1, with 10 bases aligning to TRBD1. CDR1 SEHNR and CDR2 FQNEAQ come from the germline V gene (reference sequence). The CDR3 runs to 20 residues. With V trimmed by 2 bases and J by 1 base, 16 bases remained unmatched. The chain's CDR3 is CASSLLTGGRHTLANTEAFF. The CDR3 DNA follows: TGTGCCAGCAGCTTATTGACAGGGGGCCGCCATACTCTTGCGAACACTGAAGCTTTCTTT.

This clonotype was seen ten or more times. The rearrangement joins TRBV7-2 to TRBJ2-3; 13 bases line up with TRBD2. CDR3 length equals 16 residues. Trimming at V came to 3 bases and at J to 5 bases, leaving 5 bases not matched to a gene. The V gene's germline CDR1 is SGHTA and CDR2 FQGNSA. The CDR3 region is CASSLTSGGPGDTQYF. The CDR3 DNA reads TGTGCCAGCAGCTTGACTAGCGGGGGGCCGGGAGATACGCAGTATTTT.

This clonotype has a count of ten or more. This chain links TRBV28 with TRBJ1-2; D gene unclear. CDR1 is MDHEN and CDR2 is SYDVKM in the germline V gene. The length of the CDR3 is 13 residues. V was clipped by 4 bases and J by 8 bases, with 14 bases between them. In nucleotides, the CDR3 is TGTGCCAGCAGTTATGGCTGGGAGGTCGGCTACACCTTC. Amino acid sequence: CASSYGWEVGYTF.

This clonotype was seen repeatedly, ten times or more. The rearrangement joins TRBV7-2 to TRBJ2-7; 7 bases map to TRBD2. The CDR3 is 16 amino acids. Trimming took 1 base from V and 2 from J; bases not matched to a gene: 8. Germline loops: CDR1 SGHTA, CDR2 FQGNSA. The CDR3 DNA reads as TGTGCCAGCAGCTTAGAGGGAGGGGTCAGGGCCTACGAGCAGTACTTC. Its protein product is CASSLEGGVRAYEQYF. Full variable domain (remainder filled in from reference TRBV7-2 and TRBJ2-7): GAGVSQSPSNKVTEKGKDVELRCDPISGHTALYWYRQSLGQGLEFLIYFQGNSAPDKSGLPSDRFSAERTGGSVSTLTIQRTQQEDSAVYLCASSLEGGVRAYEQYFGPGTRLTVT.

This clonotype has ten or more counts. The chain employs TRBV6-1 and TRBJ1-1; D is ambiguous. The V end lost 8 bases, the J end lost 5 bases, and 21 bases lay between the germline ends. Germline V gene lookup returns CDR1 MNHNS and CDR2 SASEGT. The CDR3 is made up of 15 amino acids. This CDR3 is CASPLLIGQSTEAFF. In nucleotides, the CDR3 is TGTGCCAGCCCGCTTCTCATAGGGCAGAGTACTGAAGCTTTCTTT.

This clonotype was recorded many times. V usage is TRBV12-3 or TRBV12-4 and J usage is TRBJ1-5; TRBD1 matches 11 bases. V was pared by 6 bases and J by 6 bases, with 10 bases of the junction left unmatched. The CDR3 is 16 residues long. Written as DNA, the CDR3 is TGTGCCAGCAGCCCTACCCGGGACAGGGGGGCTCAGCCCCAGCATTTT. This codes for CASSPTRDRGAQPQHF.

This clonotype was seen many times. The rearrangement joins TRBV7-8 to TRBJ2-1, with a tentative D call TRBD2 (7 bases). CDR3 length: 17 amino acids. V gave up 5 bases and J gave up 0 bases, with 17 bases separating them. Germline loops: CDR1 SGHVS, CDR2 FQNEAQ. This CDR3 is CASSPIEGGSSYNEQFF. CDR3 nucleotide sequence: TGTGCCAGCAGCCCGATCGAGGGGGGGAGCTCCTACAATGAGCAGTTCTTC.

This clonotype was counted ten times or more. This chain joins TRBV6-1 and TRBJ1-2; weak D call: TRBD1 (5 bases). The CDR3 is made up of 8 amino acids. Germline assignment: CDR1 MNHNS and CDR2 SASEGT. CDR3 bases: TGTGCAGGGGACGGCTACACCTTC. This encodes CAGDGYTF.

There are many counts of this clonotype. This chain links TRBV18 with TRBJ1-2; 7 nucleotides agree with TRBD1. Germline CDR1 reads KGHSH; CDR2 reads LQKENI. V trimming: 3 bases; J trimming: 8 bases; junction bases outside the gene matches: 18. The length of the CDR3 is 17 residues. CDR3 nucleotide sequence: TGTGCCAGCTCACCGCTAACTATAGGACAGGCCGCGAAAGGCTACACCTTC. Amino acids: CASSPLTIGQAAKGYTF.

This clonotype was found many times. V usage is TRBV12-3 or TRBV12-4 and J usage is TRBJ2-1; D perhaps matches TRBD1 (6 bases). This CDR3 contains 13 residues. Trimming took 5 bases from V and 7 from J, leaving 12 bases between them. The DNA for the CDR3 is TGTGCCAGCAGTAGCTTGGGGGCGAATGAGCAGTTCTTC. Translated: CASSSLGANEQFF.

This clonotype was observed at least ten times. The chain joins TRBV10-3 to TRBJ2-7; TRBD1 agrees at 9 bases. Germline trimming cut 7 bases from V and 3 bases from J; bases unmatched to any gene: 13. CDR1 is ENHRY and CDR2 is SYGVKD in the germline V gene. The CDR3 totals 16 residues. CDR3 sequence reads: CAITRGGRDRDYEQYF. The CDR3 DNA reads as TGTGCCATCACGCGAGGAGGGAGGGACAGGGACTACGAGCAGTACTTC.

This clonotype was observed at least ten times. This chain joins TRBV28 and TRBJ2-5; 10 nucleotides agree with TRBD1. There are 16 residues in the CDR3. Germline V gene lookup returns CDR1 MDHEN and CDR2 SYDVKM. V lost 6 bases, J lost 1 base, and 8 bases stayed unmatched. CDR3: CASRAGTGAIQETQYF. The CDR3 DNA reads as TGTGCCAGCAGGGCCGGGACAGGGGCCATCCAAGAGACCCAGTACTTC.

This clonotype was recorded many times. This chain links TRBV20-1 with TRBJ2-3; TRBD2 matches 9 bases. The J segment lost 5 bases and the V segment lost 0 bases, leaving 9 bases of the junction unmatched. Germline V lookup: CDR1 DFQATT, CDR2 SNEGSKA (reference sequence). CDR3 length: 16 amino acids. CDR3 sequence (DNA): TGCAGTGCTAGAGATCCGCAGCGGGGGGCCCGAGATACGCAGTATTTT. Translated: CSARDPQRGARDTQYF.

This clonotype showed up many times. V and J are TRBV28 and TRBJ2-2, with 9 bases matching TRBD1. This CDR3 comprises 16 residues. V was clipped by 6 bases and J by 3 bases; unmatched bases: 8. Germline V lookup: CDR1 MDHEN, CDR2 SYDVKM. The CDR3: CASSTRQGGDTGELFF. In DNA, the CDR3 is TGTGCCAGCAGCACTCGACAGGGGGGCGACACCGGGGAGCTGTTTTTT.

Within the sample, this clonotype is medium-sized. The genes are TRBV20-1 and TRBJ2-2, with 8 bases lining up with TRBD2. Germline-derived CDR1 and CDR2 are DFQATT and SNEGSKA (reference sequence). This CDR3 is 14 amino acids long. J gave up 3 bases and V 0 bases, and 0 bases lay outside the gene matches. The CDR3 loop is CSAREGLDTGELFF. The CDR3 region has the DNA TGCAGTGCTAGAGAGGGACTAGACACCGGGGAGCTGTTTTTT.

This clonotype is deemed medium-sized (0.01 to 0.1%). V usage is TRBV6-1 and J usage is TRBJ1-5, with D possibly TRBD1 on 6 matching bases. Trimming removed 0 bases at V and 4 bases at J, with 10 bases between. From germline, CDR1 is MNHNS and CDR2 SASEGT. The length of the CDR3 is 15 residues. CDR3 bases: TGTGCCAGCAGTGAAGCGCTACAGGGTAATCAGCCCCAGCATTTT. Encoded protein: CASSEALQGNQPQHF.

This clonotype has a count of ten or more. The genes are TRBV7-9 and TRBJ2-1; 7 bases line up with TRBD2. The CDR3 has 15 amino acids. CDR1 and CDR2 from the germline V gene are SEHNR and FQNEAQ (reference sequence). V trimming: 2 bases; J trimming: 10 bases; junction bases outside the gene matches: 11. The CDR3 DNA reads as TGTGCCAGCAGCTTACACAGACTAGCTACGGGCGAGCAGTTCTTC. Translation gives CASSLHRLATGEQFF.

Many counts were recorded for this clonotype. The chain has TRBV5-1 and TRBJ2-7, with 10 positions matching TRBD1. V lost 4 bases and J lost 5; bases outside the gene matches: 9. The germline gives CDR1 SGHRS, CDR2 YFSETQ. This CDR3 is 15 amino acids long. CDR3 residues: CASSRRQGAIHEQYF. The CDR3 DNA reads TGCGCCAGCAGCCGGAGACAGGGGGCTATCCACGAGCAGTACTTC. Looking up the rest from reference TRBV5-1 and TRBJ2-7 gives the full variable domain: KAGVTQTPRYLIKTRGQQVTLSCSPISGHRSVSWYQQTPGQGLQFLFEYFSETQRNKGNFPGRFSGRQFSNSRSEMNVSTLELGDSALYLCASSRRQGAIHEQYFGPGTRLTVT.

This clonotype was counted ten times or more. This sequence joins TRBV5-1 and TRBJ2-3; 7 nucleotides line up with TRBD2. The V gene end was trimmed by 4 bases and the J gene end by 1 base; junction bases not matched to a gene: 9. Germline lookup yields CDR1 SGHRS and CDR2 YFSETQ. The CDR3 contains 16 residues. In DNA form, the CDR3 reads TGCGCCAGCAGCCGGACGGCTAGCGGCCGCACAGATACGCAGTATTTT. Its protein product is CASSRTASGRTDTQYF.

For this clonotype: A read error is possible here, since a much larger clone lies one base away. The chain combines TRBV29-1 with TRBJ1-1, with D unclear. The CDR3 totals 10 residues. Per the germline V gene, CDR1 is SQVTM and CDR2 is ANQGSEA. The CDR3 DNA reads TGCAGCGTTCTGAACACTAAAGCTTTCTTT. Amino acid sequence: CSVLNTKAFF.

The rearrangement links TRBV7-6 to TRBJ2-2, with 8 bases aligning to TRBD1. This CDR3 is built from 16 residues. Per germline, CDR1 SGHVS and CDR2 FNYEAQ. Germline trimming cut 2 bases from V and 7 bases from J; bases unmatched to any gene: 9. CDR3 bases: TGTGCCAGCAGCTTATTAGGACAGGGATACCTCGGGGAGCTGTTTTTT. This gives the protein CASSLLGQGYLGELFF. Filled out from reference TRBV7-6 and TRBJ2-2, the complete variable domain reads GAGVSQSPRYKVTKRGQDVALRCDPISGHVSLYWYRQALGQGPEFLTYFNYEAQQDKSGLPNDRFSAERPEGSISTLTIQRTEQRDSAMYRCASSLLGQGYLGELFFGEGSRLTVL.

The table lists this clonotype with many counts. V gene TRBV7-2 combines with J gene TRBJ2-5, with D unresolved. Per germline, CDR1 SGHTA and CDR2 FQGNSA. The CDR3 consists of 13 residues. V shed 3 bases and J shed 4 bases, with 9 bases lying between them. The CDR3 DNA sequence: TGTGCCAGCAGCTTGAGTTTAGGAGAGACCCAGTACTTC. This codes for CASSLSLGETQYF.

This clonotype appeared many times. The gene calls are TRBV5-8 and TRBJ2-3; D uncertain. Trimming stripped 0 bases from V and 3 bases from J, with 8 bases between. Germline V lookup: CDR1 SGHTS, CDR2 YDEGEE. The CDR3 runs 14 residues. The CDR3 sequence is CASSLGPETDTQYF. The CDR3 nucleotides read TGTGCCAGCAGCTTGGGCCCAGAGACAGATACGCAGTATTTT.

Ten or more counts support this clonotype. The J gene is TRBJ2-4, the V gene TRBV5-1; unclear D gene. CDR1 is SGHRS, CDR2 YFSETQ, per germline. V was trimmed by 7 bases and J by 6 bases, leaving 14 bases between them. The CDR3 loop spans 13 amino acids. The CDR3 reads CASQDGGSNIQYF. The DNA for the CDR3 is TGCGCCAGCCAGGACGGCGGATCAAACATTCAGTACTTC.

There are many counts of this clonotype. The V and J genes are TRBV2 and TRBJ2-7; 10 nucleotides align to TRBD1. This CDR3 is built from 14 residues. CDR1 is SNHLY, CDR2 FYNNEI, per germline. After removal of 6 bases from V and 6 bases from J, the junction contained 8 bases not matched to a gene. The CDR3 region is CASRGTGAGFEQYF. In nucleotides, the CDR3 is TGTGCCAGCAGAGGGACAGGGGCAGGATTCGAGCAGTACTTC.